These 10 T cell receptor beta chains originate from one sample sequenced in a study of blood T cells in healthy people across ages. The second PCR ran roughly 7 to 11 cycles with a sample-barcoded 5' primer and J-beta primers. TCRdb reprocessed the 5' RACE reads with MiXCR, giving one entry per CDR3 protein. Of over 1,300,000 distinct CDR3 sequences in the sample, 59% were seen once. Sequencing was done on a sample of blood. Source of these receptors: a man younger than 30 in good health.

The rearrangement uses TRBV7-2 and TRBJ1-2; D is possibly TRBD1 (5 bases). CDR1 and CDR2 from the germline V gene are SGHTA and FQGNSA. V was pared by 1 base and J by 0 bases, with 9 bases between. This CDR3 has 15 amino acids. CDR3 protein: CASSLDWGTNYGYTF. CDR3 nucleotide sequence: TGTGCCAGCAGCTTAGATTGGGGCACTAACTATGGCTACACCTTC.

The chain recombines TRBV21-1 with TRBJ1-4. TRBV21-1 is tagged as a pseudogene. This CDR3 has 18 residues. The DNA of the CDR3 is TGTGCCACTCCCCGCCTTGATTTCGGGGAACAAGCTAATGAAAAACTGTTTTTT. This codes for CATPRLDFGEQANEKLFF.

There are a few counts of this clonotype. The chain couples TRBV7-9 to TRBJ2-7; 9 nucleotides line up with TRBD2. The CDR3 has 18 residues. From germline, CDR1 is SEHNR and CDR2 FQNEAQ (reference sequence). V was pared by 3 bases and J by 4 bases, with 16 bases of the junction left unmatched. The CDR3 is CASSFSGGRPIISYEQYF. As DNA, the CDR3 is TGTGCCAGCAGCTTCAGCGGGGGGCGACCTATAATTTCTTACGAGCAGTACTTC.

The chain joins TRBV7-2 to TRBJ2-7, with TRBD1 as a possible D gene (6 bases). The V gene's germline CDR1 is SGHTA and CDR2 FQGNSA. V shed 1 base and J shed 2 bases, with 15 bases lying between them. This CDR3 is built from 16 residues. This CDR3 is CASSLVLGGLPYEQYF. Here the CDR3 DNA reads TGTGCCAGCAGCTTAGTTTTAGGGGGTCTCCCCTACGAGCAGTACTTC.

This clonotype was found many times. The J gene is TRBJ2-6, the V gene TRBV6-4; unclear D gene. V lost 0 bases and J 4 bases, leaving 7 bases between the germline ends. Germline V gene data show CDR1 as MRHNA and CDR2 as SNTAGT. The CDR3 contains 15 residues. Written as DNA, the CDR3 is TGTGCCAGCAGTGACTCGAATAGGGGGGCCAACGTCCTGACTTTC. Its translation is CASSDSNRGANVLTF.

This chain connects TRBV25-1 to TRBJ2-4, with 7 nucleotides matching TRBD1. With V trimmed by 8 bases and J by 6 bases, 10 bases remained unmatched. This CDR3 comprises 14 residues. Germline V gene data show CDR1 as MGHDK and CDR2 as SYGVNS. The CDR3 reads CASSPGQSINIQYF. The CDR3 DNA reads TGTGCCAGCTCACCGGGACAGAGCATAAACATTCAGTACTTC.

This clonotype showed up just a few times. The rearrangement links TRBV7-2 to TRBJ2-2, with D maybe TRBD1 (5 bases). Germline V gene data show CDR1 as SGHTA and CDR2 as FQGNSA. This CDR3 is 13 amino acids long. V was cut by 5 bases and J by 8 bases, with 12 bases left in between. The CDR3 spells CASSPGRPGELFF. CDR3 in DNA: TGTGCCAGCAGCCCAGGGCGGCCTGGGGAGCTGTTTTTT.

The chain links TRBV4-1 to TRBJ2-7; D remains ambiguous. The germline V gene encodes CDR1 MGHRA and CDR2 YSYEKL. This CDR3 has 12 amino acids. V was pared by 1 base and J by 6 bases, with 7 bases between. This chain's CDR3 is CASSQATGEQYF. The CDR3 nucleotides are TGCGCCAGCAGCCAAGCAACTGGCGAGCAGTACTTC.

The chain has TRBV7-9 and TRBJ2-5; D gene uncertain. The germline gives CDR1 SEHNR, CDR2 FQNEAQ (reference sequence). This CDR3 has 18 amino acids. V was pared by 0 bases and J by 2 bases, with 19 bases between. The CDR3 DNA sequence: TGTGCCAGCAGCTTAGCCCCCCCCCGGCCCGCTTGGCAAGAGACCCAGTACTTC. This translates into CASSLAPPRPAWQETQYF.

The J gene is TRBJ2-7, the V gene TRBV2; D is unclear. The V and J ends lost 4 bases and 2 bases respectively, with 12 bases between them. From germline, CDR1 is SNHLY and CDR2 FYNNEI. The CDR3 has 14 amino acids. Here the CDR3 DNA reads TGTGCCAGCAGTGTGGAGCTGACTGCCTACGAGCAGTACTTC. The encoded protein is CASSVELTAYEQYF.